One and the same sample provided the 26 T cell receptor beta chains below, sequenced in a study of cytomegalovirus exposure and HLA in healthy donors. The repertoire was sequenced with immunoSEQ multiplex PCR; TCRdb's copy has only in-frame clones and lacks some. The sample lists roughly 70,000 clones; about 95% were seen once. Sequenced material: PBMCs. These receptors came from a man between 18 and 29 years old in good health and CMV-seronegative.

This clone has only one observation. The chain joins TRBV2 to TRBJ2-3, with D maybe TRBD1 (6 bases). Germline V lookup: CDR1 SNHLY, CDR2 FYNNEI. The CDR3 is 14 residues long. Trimming left V 2 bases short and J 0 bases short, with 6 bases between. CDR3 region: CASSEQGSTDTQYF. CDR3 coding DNA: TGTGCCAGCAGTGAACAGGGGAGCACAGATACGCAGTATTTT.

The rearrangement links TRBV15 to TRBJ2-5; 9 bases match TRBD2. Losses at the gene ends were 1 base for V and 2 bases for J; bases not matched to a gene: 5. From germline, CDR1 is LNHNV and CDR2 YYDKDF (reference sequence). There are 16 residues in the CDR3. Here the CDR3 reads CATSRGVSGGQETQYF. CDR3 bases: TGTGCCACCAGCAGAGGGGTCAGCGGGGGGCAAGAGACCCAGTACTTC.

CDR3 bases: TGTGCCAGCAGTAGACAAACCAACACTGAAGCTTTCTTT. Protein: CASSRQTNTEAFF. This sequence joins TRBV27 and TRBJ1-1, with unresolved D. The germline V and J ends were trimmed by 5 bases and 2 bases, with 9 bases remaining between them. CDR1 is MNHEY and CDR2 is SMNVEV in the germline V gene (reference sequence). The CDR3 has 13 residues.

V usage is TRBV4-2 and J usage is TRBJ1-3; D is perhaps TRBD1 (5 bases). This CDR3 region has 17 residues. Trimming took 1 base from V and 0 from J, leaving 13 bases between them. The germline CDR1 and CDR2 sequences are LGHNA and YNFKEQ. In DNA, the CDR3 is TGTGCCAGCAGCCAAGGGGGGGTTCCGAGCTCTGGAAACACCATATATTTT. Translated: CASSQGGVPSSGNTIYF.

The chain carries TRBV5-4 and TRBJ2-7; D is perhaps TRBD1 (6 bases). V lost 3 bases and J 4 bases, leaving 23 bases between the germline ends. The germline V gene encodes CDR1 SGHNT and CDR2 YYREEE (reference sequence). The CDR3 has 17 amino acids. The chain's CDR3 is CASSSRVEVSRGYEQYF. In nucleotides, the CDR3 is TGTGCCAGCAGCTCAAGGGTAGAAGTCTCGAGGGGGTACGAGCAGTACTTC.

V usage is TRBV7-8 and J usage is TRBJ2-7; perhaps TRBD1 as D (5 bases). The CDR3 spans 17 residues. Germline CDR1 reads SGHVS; CDR2 reads FQNEAQ. V lost 1 base to trimming and J lost 0 bases, with 16 bases between them. The CDR3 here is CASSLESRVLGSYEQYF. In DNA form, the CDR3 reads TGTGCCAGCAGCTTAGAGAGCAGGGTATTGGGCTCCTACGAGCAGTACTTC.

The sample holds one count of this clone. The J gene is TRBJ1-5, the V gene TRBV14; D is ambiguous. CDR1 SGHDN and CDR2 FVKESK come from the germline V gene. The CDR3 extends over 13 amino acids. Trimming removed 3 bases at V and 5 bases at J, with 8 bases between. The CDR3 bases are TGTGCCAGCAGCCAGTCGGTGGATCAGCCCCAGCATTTT. Translating it yields CASSQSVDQPQHF. The variable domain in full, completed from reference TRBV14 and TRBJ1-5, reads EAGVTQFPSHSVIEKGQTVTLRCDPISGHDNLYWYRRVMGKEIKFLLHFVKESKQDESGMPNNRFLAERTGGTYSTLKVQPAELEDSGVYFCASSQSVDQPQHFGDGTRLSIL.

The CDR3 protein is CASSPMGPTYEQYF. CDR3 sequence (DNA): TGTGCCAGCTCACCGATGGGGCCAACCTACGAGCAGTACTTC. V gene TRBV18 combines with J gene TRBJ2-7, with D maybe TRBD1 (5 bases). The CDR3 has 14 amino acids. Trimming took off 3 bases at V and 2 bases at J, with 11 bases between the two ends. Germline CDR1 reads KGHSH; CDR2 reads LQKENI.

The gene calls are TRBV5-1 and TRBJ1-1, with 9 bases fitting TRBD1. This CDR3 has 15 amino acids. Germline V gene sequence: CDR1 SGHRS, CDR2 YFSETQ. V dropped 4 bases and J dropped 3; count of bases not matched to a gene: 7. In nucleotides, the CDR3 is TGCGCCAGCAGCAAGGGACAGGGAAGAGACACTGAAGCTTTCTTT. Its translation: CASSKGQGRDTEAFF. The full variable domain, completed using reference TRBV5-1 and TRBJ1-1, is KAGVTQTPRYLIKTRGQQVTLSCSPISGHRSVSWYQQTPGQGLQFLFEYFSETQRNKGNFPGRFSGRQFSNSRSEMNVSTLELGDSALYLCASSKGQGRDTEAFFGQGTRLTVV.

The chain couples TRBV7-9 to TRBJ2-7; D possibly corresponds to TRBD2 (7 bases). The CDR3 is 15 residues long. V was cut by 4 bases and J by 2 bases, with 15 bases left in between. Per the germline V gene, CDR1 is SEHNR and CDR2 is FQNEAQ (reference sequence). The CDR3 nucleotides read TGTGCCAGCAGCTCCCCGGGGGGCTTCACCTACGAGCAGTACTTC. This sequence encodes CASSSPGGFTYEQYF.

This sequence joins TRBV6-1 and TRBJ1-1; TRBD1 matches 8 bases. This CDR3 contains 14 residues. The germline gives CDR1 MNHNS, CDR2 SASEGT. V lost 1 base and J lost 11; bases outside the gene matches: 9. The CDR3 reads CASSEGGQGARAFF. In DNA form, the CDR3 reads TGTGCCAGCAGTGAAGGAGGTCAGGGGGCTAGGGCTTTCTTT.

The chain links TRBV5-1 to TRBJ2-3, with a tentative D call TRBD2 (6 bases). From germline, CDR1 is SGHRS and CDR2 YFSETQ. The CDR3 runs to 13 residues. V was pared by 8 bases and J by 0 bases, with 10 bases between. CDR3 residues: CASSGVSTDTQYF. CDR3 sequence (DNA): TGCGCCAGTTCGGGGGTAAGCACAGATACGCAGTATTTT.

The chain employs TRBV9 and TRBJ2-7; the D gene is possibly TRBD1 (6 bases). This CDR3 comprises 14 residues. V lost 2 bases, J lost 4 bases, and 13 bases lay in between. Germline V lookup: CDR1 SGDLS, CDR2 YYNGEE. This chain's CDR3 is CASSVDQGPYEQYF. The CDR3 bases are TGTGCCAGCAGCGTGGATCAGGGGCCTTACGAGCAGTACTTC.

The chain uses TRBV19 and TRBJ1-5; D may be TRBD1 (5 bases). Germline V gene sequence: CDR1 LNHDA, CDR2 SQIVND (reference sequence). CDR3 length equals 18 residues. V lost 3 bases and J lost 3, with 21 bases in between. The CDR3 reads CASSMGPVGGTFNQPQHF. The CDR3 coding sequence is TGTGCCAGTAGTATGGGGCCGGTTGGAGGGACCTTCAATCAGCCCCAGCATTTT.

The rearrangement links TRBV9 to TRBJ1-6, with 7 bases lining up with TRBD1. V shed 7 bases, J shed 6 bases, and the junction held 4 bases outside the gene matches. CDR3 length: 13 residues. Germline CDR1 and CDR2: SGDLS and YYNGEE. CDR3 loop: CASRGQLNSPLHF. The CDR3 DNA sequence: TGTGCCAGCCGGGGACAGCTTAATTCACCCCTCCACTTT.

The chain combines TRBV27 with TRBJ1-2; D is ambiguous. Trimming shortened V by 3 bases and J by 8 bases, and 16 bases separated the two germline ends. CDR1 and CDR2 from the germline V gene are MNHEY and SMNVEV (reference sequence). The CDR3 is made up of 14 amino acids. CDR3 nucleotide sequence: TGTGCCAGCAGTTTCCTCCTTAATTCTGGCGGCTACACCTTC. This sequence encodes CASSFLLNSGGYTF.

This chain connects TRBV30 to TRBJ1-5, with TRBD1 as a possible D gene (6 bases). The CDR3 has 17 amino acids. The germline V gene encodes CDR1 GTSNPN and CDR2 SVGIG (reference sequence). V was pared by 1 base and J by 7 bases, with 23 bases between. The CDR3, as DNA: TGTGCCTGGAGTGAAATCAATCTACAGGGATACAAACAGCCCCAGCATTTT. Its protein is CAWSEINLQGYKQPQHF.

This rearrangement joins TRBV4-1 to TRBJ2-2; maybe TRBD1 (5 bases). Germline CDR1 and CDR2: MGHRA and YSYEKL. This CDR3 contains 19 residues. Trimming removed 4 bases at V and 6 bases at J, with 27 bases between. The CDR3 sequence is CASSLREVGPDGSSGELFF. The CDR3 nucleotides read TGCGCCAGCAGCCTTAGAGAAGTGGGGCCCGACGGTAGCTCCGGGGAGCTGTTTTTT.

CDR3 sequence: CASSYPGAEAFF. CDR3 nucleotides: TGTGCCAGCAGTTACCCAGGGGCTGAAGCTTTCTTT. This chain connects TRBV6-5 to TRBJ1-1; weak D call: TRBD1 (6 bases). Trimming took 2 bases from V and 6 from J, leaving 7 bases between them. The CDR3 loop spans 12 amino acids. The germline CDR1 and CDR2 sequences are MNHEY and SVGAGI.

The chain combines TRBV9 with TRBJ2-1; a possible D gene is TRBD1 (6 bases). The germline gives CDR1 SGDLS, CDR2 YYNGEE. V lost 2 bases to trimming and J lost 0 bases, with 12 bases between them. This CDR3 is 16 amino acids long. In nucleotides, the CDR3 is TGTGCCAGCAGCGTTAGGGACACTCTCTCCTACAATGAGCAGTTCTTC. Amino acid sequence: CASSVRDTLSYNEQFF.

The chain recombines TRBV19 with TRBJ2-7; TRBD2 aligns across 7 bases. This CDR3 comprises 14 residues. After removal of 3 bases from V and 2 bases from J, the junction contained 4 bases not matched to a gene. The germline V gene encodes CDR1 LNHDA and CDR2 SQIVND (reference sequence). The CDR3 sequence is CASSMVGTTYEQYF. The CDR3 bases are TGTGCCAGTAGTATGGTGGGGACTACCTACGAGCAGTACTTC.

The chain has TRBV10-3 and TRBJ1-2, with unresolved D. Germline CDR1 ENHRY, CDR2 SYGVKD. Trimming cost V 6 bases and J 4 bases, with 12 bases left between them. The CDR3 is 13 amino acids. The CDR3 DNA is TGTGCCATCAGGCCCGGGATGACCTATGGCTACACCTTC. Protein sequence: CAIRPGMTYGYTF.

The V gene is TRBV2, the J gene TRBJ2-2; D possibly corresponds to TRBD1 (6 bases). The CDR3 is made up of 13 amino acids. Germline V gene data show CDR1 as SNHLY and CDR2 as FYNNEI. The ends were cut back, 6 bases at V and 5 bases at J, with 10 bases in the middle. The CDR3 DNA sequence: TGTGCCAGCAGAACCGGGACAACCGGGGAGCTGTTTTTT. Translating gives CASRTGTTGELFF. Variable domain in full (rest from reference TRBV2 and TRBJ2-2): EPEVTQTPSHQVTQMGQEVILRCVPISNHLYFYWYRQILGQKVEFLVSFYNNEISEKSEIFDDQFSVERPDGSNFTLKIRSTKLEDSAMYFCASRTGTTGELFFGEGSRLTVL.

The genes are TRBV7-9 and TRBJ1-3; weak D call: TRBD1 (6 bases). CDR3 size: 16 residues. V lost 2 bases to trimming and J lost 0 bases, with 11 bases between them. Looked up from germline, CDR1 is SEHNR and CDR2 is FQNEAQ (reference sequence). The CDR3 loop is CASSLFQGSSGNTIYF. In nucleotides, the CDR3 is TGTGCCAGCAGCTTATTCCAGGGGAGCTCTGGAAACACCATATATTTT.

The chain is built from TRBV7-9 and TRBJ1-5, with a weak D call TRBD1 (6 bases). V was pared by 0 bases and J by 7 bases, with 19 bases between. CDR3 length: 17 residues. Germline V lookup: CDR1 SEHNR, CDR2 FQNEAQ (reference sequence). CDR3 sequence: CASSLALGGDKEQPQHF. The DNA for the CDR3 is TGTGCCAGCAGCTTAGCGCTAGGGGGTGACAAAGAGCAGCCCCAGCATTTT.

This chain connects TRBV15 to TRBJ2-7; D not certain. Germline V gene sequence: CDR1 LNHNV, CDR2 YYDKDF (reference sequence). Trimming took off 0 bases at V and 4 bases at J, with 10 bases between the two ends. The CDR3 totals 14 residues. CDR3: CATSRDPGTYEQYF. The CDR3 DNA reads as TGTGCCACCAGCAGAGATCCTGGCACGTACGAGCAGTACTTC.